These 28 T cell receptor beta chains came from one sample sequenced in a study of neurological immune-mediated disorders. TCRdb processed the 5' RACE reads anew with MiXCR; each CDR3 protein has one entry. The table shows roughly 48,000 distinct CDR3 sequences, with about 23% occurring only once. Specimen: PBMCs. The receptor set was obtained from a woman aged 70-85 years in good health.

The chain couples TRBV5-6 to TRBJ1-6; 7 nucleotides match TRBD1. Germline V CDR1 and CDR2: SGHDT, YYEEEE. The CDR3 is 14 residues long. The V and J ends lost 4 bases and 10 bases, in that order; junction bases with no gene match: 8. The CDR3 nucleotides read TGTGCCAGCAGCCTTACAGGGGCAGAATCACCCCTCCACTTT. Its translation: CASSLTGAESPLHF.

This rearrangement joins TRBV20-1 to TRBJ1-6; possibly TRBD1 for D (5 bases). This CDR3 region has 12 residues. Trimming pared 6 bases from V and 10 bases from J, leaving 13 bases between. Germline CDR1 and CDR2: DFQATT and SNEGSKA (reference sequence). CDR3 region: CSAWIGDSPLHF. CDR3 sequence (DNA): TGCAGTGCCTGGATAGGGGACTCACCCCTCCACTTT.

V and J are TRBV4-3 and TRBJ2-6; D possibly corresponds to TRBD1 (5 bases). The V end lost 6 bases, the J end lost 0 bases, and 12 bases lay between the germline ends. Germline-derived CDR1 and CDR2 are LGHNA and YSLEER. The CDR3 runs 16 residues. CDR3 bases: TGCGCCAGCAGTCACTGGCAGGGCTCTGGGGCCAACGTCCTGACTTTC. Residues: CASSHWQGSGANVLTF.

This clonotype was seen ten or more times. The rearrangement uses TRBV7-2 and TRBJ2-7, with D unresolved. The CDR3 is made up of 13 amino acids. Germline V CDR1 and CDR2: SGHTA, FQGNSA. Deletions cut 6 bases from V and 0 bases from J, with 9 bases between. The DNA of the CDR3 is TGTGCCAGCAGTCCGTTTAGCTCCTACGAGCAGTACTTC. Translating gives CASSPFSSYEQYF.

In its sample, this clonotype was seen many times. The rearrangement links TRBV12-3 or TRBV12-4 to TRBJ2-1; 7 bases fit TRBD2. Trimming took 6 bases from V and 7 from J; bases not matched to a gene: 9. The CDR3 has 14 residues. CDR3 amino acids: CASRPGGSGNEQFF. The CDR3 nucleotides read TGTGCCAGCAGGCCCGGGGGGAGCGGAAATGAGCAGTTCTTC.

This clonotype was seen ten or more times. The CDR3 bases are TGTGCCAGCAGCTTCGACAGGGATACGCAGTATTTT. Amino acid sequence: CASSFDRDTQYF. This chain links TRBV7-9 with TRBJ2-3; the D gene is possibly TRBD1 (6 bases). Trimming removed 3 bases from V and 6 bases from J, with 7 bases in between. Per germline, CDR1 SEHNR and CDR2 FQNEAQ (reference sequence). The CDR3 runs 12 residues.

The sample holds a few counts of this clonotype. This chain links TRBV29-1 with TRBJ2-1; D may be TRBD2 (5 bases). Germline loops: CDR1 SQVTM, CDR2 ANQGSEA. V was clipped by 6 bases and J by 7 bases, with 16 bases between them. This CDR3 comprises 13 residues. CDR3 DNA sequence: TGCAGCGTCGTGGAAGTCTCGGGAAATGAGCAGTTCTTC. It yields the protein CSVVEVSGNEQFF.

There are many counts of this clonotype. The genes are TRBV5-1 and TRBJ2-2; weak D call: TRBD1 (6 bases). This CDR3 is built from 15 residues. Germline loops: CDR1 SGHRS, CDR2 YFSETQ. V lost 4 bases and J lost 2, with 12 bases in between. The CDR3 loop is CASSPPGHNTGELFF. The CDR3 region has the DNA TGCGCCAGCAGCCCTCCGGGACACAACACCGGGGAGCTGTTTTTT.

As to this clonotype: A read error may produce the germline difference seen at one junction end. The chain couples TRBV5-1 to TRBJ2-2; 8 bases are shared with TRBD2. The CDR3 loop spans 16 amino acids. Per the germline V gene, CDR1 is SGHRS and CDR2 is YFSETQ. CDR3 protein: CASSLAEGGGSGELFF. DNA for the CDR3: TGCGCCAGCAGCTTGGCAGAAGGAGGTGGTAGCGGGGAGCTGTTCTTT.

V gene TRBV29-1 combines with J gene TRBJ1-1, with 8 bases identical to TRBD1. The V gene's germline CDR1 is SQVTM and CDR2 ANQGSEA. The CDR3 consists of 14 residues. V was pared by 0 bases and J by 9 bases, with 9 bases of the junction left unmatched. CDR3 protein: CSVEDPGQGYQAFF. DNA of the CDR3: TGCAGCGTTGAAGATCCCGGACAGGGATACCAAGCTTTCTTT.

The rearrangement uses TRBV7-3 and TRBJ2-1; D remains ambiguous. Trimming removed 4 bases at V and 0 bases at J, with 13 bases between. This CDR3 has 16 amino acids. Germline loops: CDR1 SGHTA, CDR2 FQGTGA. CDR3 sequence reads: CASSSKERSSYNEQFF. The CDR3 bases are TGTGCCAGCAGCTCAAAGGAGCGAAGCTCCTACAATGAGCAGTTCTTC.

The V call is TRBV6-2 or TRBV6-3, the J call TRBJ2-3; 7 bases align to TRBD2. Trimming cost V 5 bases and J 2 bases; bases outside gene matches: 13. The germline V gene has CDR1 MNHEY and CDR2 SVGEGT. The length of the CDR3 is 17 residues. CDR3 nucleotide sequence: TGTGCCAGCAGTGACACTTCCGGGACTACCTTCACAGATACGCAGTATTTT. It translates to CASSDTSGTTFTDTQYF.

The chain employs TRBV6-2 or TRBV6-3 and TRBJ2-7; no reliable D call. Germline-derived CDR1 and CDR2 are MNHEY and SVGEGT. CDR3 size: 12 residues. The V end lost 4 bases, the J end lost 1 base, and 5 bases lay between the germline ends. CDR3 nucleotide sequence: TGTGCCAGCAGTTGGGGTTCCTACGAGCAGTACTTC. Translated, it gives CASSWGSYEQYF.

As for this clonotype: This may come from a read error, since a much larger clone is one base off. The chain is built from TRBV20-1 and TRBJ1-5, with D possibly matching TRBD1 (6 bases). The V end was cut by 5 bases, the J end by 6 bases, with 14 bases between. The germline V gene encodes CDR1 DFQATT and CDR2 SNEGSKA (reference sequence). The CDR3 spans 13 residues. CDR3 loop: CSAAGQWGQPQHF. The CDR3 DNA is TGCAGTGCTGCAGGACAGTGGGGTCAGCCCCAGCATTTT.

This clonotype was observed a handful of times. The chain combines TRBV7-8 with TRBJ2-6; maybe TRBD1 (6 bases). CDR1 is SGHVS and CDR2 is FQNEAQ in the germline V gene. The CDR3 covers 14 residues. V shed 8 bases and J shed 3 bases, with 11 bases lying between them. The CDR3 here is CASGDRYGANVLTF. CDR3 coding DNA: TGTGCCAGCGGCGACAGGTATGGGGCCAACGTCCTGACTTTC.

The chain combines TRBV7-2 with TRBJ2-3; D is possibly TRBD2 (5 bases). V was shortened by 5 bases and J by 4 bases, with 13 bases between the two germline ends. The CDR3 has 14 residues. Germline CDR1 and CDR2: SGHTA and FQGNSA. The CDR3 loop is CASSRIGGADTQYF. CDR3 bases: TGTGCCAGCAGCCGGATAGGAGGCGCAGATACGCAGTATTTT.

This clonotype was counted only a few times. The V call is TRBV2, the J call TRBJ2-3; unclear D gene. Per germline, CDR1 SNHLY and CDR2 FYNNEI. Trimming removed 2 bases at V and 3 bases at J, with 9 bases between. This CDR3 spans 14 amino acids. In nucleotides, the CDR3 is TGTGCCAGCAGTGAAAGACTCCCAACAGATACGCAGTATTTT. It translates to CASSERLPTDTQYF.

This clonotype was recorded at least ten times. The chain carries TRBV20-1 and TRBJ2-7; 8 bases match TRBD1. Germline V CDR1 and CDR2: DFQATT, SNEGSKA (reference sequence). The CDR3 spans 15 residues. J lost 3 bases, V lost 2 bases, and 9 bases had no gene match. In nucleotides, the CDR3 is TGCAGTGCTAGAAGTCCGGGACAGGATTACTACGAGCAGTACTTC. As protein: CSARSPGQDYYEQYF.

This clonotype has at least ten counts. CDR3 sequence reads: CASSFGAAYNEQFF. CDR3 bases: TGTGCCAGCAGCTTTGGGGCAGCCTACAATGAGCAGTTCTTC. This chain links TRBV11-2 with TRBJ2-1; a weak D match, TRBD1 (5 bases). CDR1 and CDR2 (germline): SGHAT, FQNNGV. There are 14 residues in the CDR3. V was clipped by 3 bases and J by 2 bases, with 8 bases between them.

The gene calls are TRBV29-1 and TRBJ1-2; D gene unclear. CDR1 is SQVTM, CDR2 ANQGSEA, per germline. This CDR3 spans 13 amino acids. The ends were cut back, 4 bases at V and 2 bases at J, with 11 bases in the middle. The CDR3: CSVATQRNYGYTF. The CDR3 DNA follows: TGCAGCGTTGCCACTCAGAGAAACTATGGCTACACCTTC.

The chain uses TRBV15 and TRBJ1-2; D call uncertain. CDR1 and CDR2 (germline): LNHNV, YYDKDF (reference sequence). The CDR3 totals 12 residues. Trimming took 1 base from V and 8 from J, leaving 8 bases between them. DNA of the CDR3: TGTGCCACCAGCAGAGTAGGACTGGGCTACACCTTC. Translated, it gives CATSRVGLGYTF.

This clonotype came up many times. The chain employs TRBV29-1 and TRBJ2-2; 7 positions match TRBD1. Germline CDR1 and CDR2: SQVTM and ANQGSEA. CDR3 size: 12 residues. V trimming: 4 bases; J trimming: 6 bases; junction bases outside the gene matches: 2. CDR3 residues: CSVVQGPGELFF. The CDR3, as DNA: TGCAGCGTTGTACAGGGGCCCGGGGAGCTGTTTTTT.

This clonotype was seen ten or more times. The chain combines TRBV5-1 with TRBJ2-3, with 7 nucleotides matching TRBD2. The CDR3 spans 16 residues. CDR1 and CDR2 (germline): SGHRS, YFSETQ. Trimming at V came to 4 bases and at J to 1 base, leaving 9 bases not matched to a gene. The CDR3 protein is CASSPLADSGTDTQYF. DNA of the CDR3: TGCGCCAGCAGCCCTCTAGCGGACTCAGGCACAGATACGCAGTATTTT.

This clonotype was picked up a small number of times. A read error may explain this, as a much larger clone is one base away. The chain links TRBV12-3 or TRBV12-4 to TRBJ2-1; D is unclear. This CDR3 comprises 12 residues. The CDR3 DNA is TGTGTCAGCAGTTTTAATGCCAATGAGCAGTTCTTC. Translated: CVSSFNANEQFF.

The sample holds many counts of this clonotype. The rearrangement links TRBV20-1 to TRBJ2-3, with 8 bases identical to TRBD2. CDR1 is DFQATT, CDR2 SNEGSKA, per germline (reference sequence). V lost 5 bases, J lost 2 bases, and 6 bases stayed unmatched. This CDR3 comprises 14 residues. The chain's CDR3 is CSAPSGSLTDTQYF. The CDR3 DNA sequence: TGCAGTGCTCCCAGCGGGAGCCTCACAGATACGCAGTATTTT.

This clonotype was observed many times. This sequence joins TRBV20-1 and TRBJ2-5, with D tentatively TRBD1 (6 bases). The V and J ends lost 3 bases and 3 bases respectively, with 11 bases between them. The length of the CDR3 is 13 residues. In germline, CDR1 is DFQATT, CDR2 SNEGSKA (reference sequence). The CDR3 DNA sequence: TGCAGTGCTAGCACCAGGGGTAAAGAGACCCAGTACTTC. Translation: CSASTRGKETQYF.

The sample holds many counts of this clonotype. J is TRBJ1-4 and V is TRBV5-1; 9 positions agree with TRBD1. There are 14 residues in the CDR3. The V gene's germline CDR1 is SGHRS and CDR2 YFSETQ. Unmatched junction bases numbered 4, after V lost 3 bases and J lost 7 bases. CDR3: CASSSRTGAEKLFF. The CDR3 nucleotides are TGCGCCAGCAGCTCACGGACAGGGGCTGAAAAACTGTTTTTT. Complete variable domain (other parts from reference TRBV5-1 and TRBJ1-4): KAGVTQTPRYLIKTRGQQVTLSCSPISGHRSVSWYQQTPGQGLQFLFEYFSETQRNKGNFPGRFSGRQFSNSRSEMNVSTLELGDSALYLCASSSRTGAEKLFFGSGTQLSVL.

This clonotype came up many times. The rearrangement uses TRBV24-1 and TRBJ2-1, with TRBD1 identical over 8 bases. Germline V CDR1 and CDR2: KGHDR, SFDVKD. With 4 bases clipped from V and 1 base from J, the junction kept 8 bases outside the gene matches. The CDR3 is made up of 17 amino acids. The CDR3 loop is CATSDPGQGSSYNEQFF. CDR3 DNA: TGTGCCACCAGTGACCCCGGACAGGGTAGTTCCTACAATGAGCAGTTCTTC.